This T cell receptor beta chain appears in the sequencing data of a study of technical replicates of blood from several donors (dated 2017 in TCRdb). The protocol used for the library was the immunoSEQ multiplex PCR assay. The immuneACCESS repertoire file appears here via TCRdb, limited to in-frame rearrangements. These files lack a portion of the clones; in checked studies, under half of the deficit traces to unresolved V genes, and the cause of the others is not known. Present in this sample are approximately 76,000 clones, roughly nine tenths of which were seen just once. Jointly, the top ten make up around 0.24% of the sample. As regards this clone: Which antigen it targets is not known. No qualities accompany the bases; no much larger clone lies one base away.

The CDR3 runs 11 amino acids, cysteine and phenylalanine included. Left in the record is the CDR3 DNA by itself, 33 bases read in frame from the first base. V lost 8 bases and J lost 5 bases; the stretch between them is 13 bases long. According to the germline V gene (reference sequence), CDR1 reads DFQATT and CDR2 reads SNEGSKA. This TCR derives from a human donor in good health. The sequence is built from TRBV20-1 and TRBJ2-7; a tentative D call is TRBD2 (6 bases match). The sample was T cells isolated from PBMCs. The nucleotide sequence reads as follows: TGCAGTAAACAAGGAGGGGACGAGCAGTACTTC. It codes for CSKQGGDEQYF.